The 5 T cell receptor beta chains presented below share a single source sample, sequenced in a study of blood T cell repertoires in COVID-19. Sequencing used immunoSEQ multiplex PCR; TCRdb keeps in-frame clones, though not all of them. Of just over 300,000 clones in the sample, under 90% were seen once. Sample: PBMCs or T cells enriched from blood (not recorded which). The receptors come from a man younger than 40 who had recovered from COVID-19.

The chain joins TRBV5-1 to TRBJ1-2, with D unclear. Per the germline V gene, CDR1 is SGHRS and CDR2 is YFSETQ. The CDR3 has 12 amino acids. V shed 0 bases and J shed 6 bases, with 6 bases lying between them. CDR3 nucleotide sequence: TGCGCCAGCAGCTTGGACGGGAATGGCTACACCTTC. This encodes CASSLDGNGYTF.

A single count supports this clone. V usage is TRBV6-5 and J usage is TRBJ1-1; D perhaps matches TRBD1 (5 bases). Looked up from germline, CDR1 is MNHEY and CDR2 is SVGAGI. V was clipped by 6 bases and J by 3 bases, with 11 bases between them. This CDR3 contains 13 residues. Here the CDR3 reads CASSLRAYTEAFF. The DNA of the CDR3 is TGTGCCAGCAGCCTCAGGGCGTACACTGAAGCTTTCTTT.

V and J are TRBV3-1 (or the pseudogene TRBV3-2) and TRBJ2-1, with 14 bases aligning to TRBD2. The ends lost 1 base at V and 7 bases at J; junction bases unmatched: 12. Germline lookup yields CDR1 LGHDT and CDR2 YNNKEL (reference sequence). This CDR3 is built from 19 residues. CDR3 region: CASSQGFGTSGGRPNEQFF. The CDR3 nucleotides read TGTGCCAGCAGCCAAGGATTCGGGACTAGCGGGGGCCGCCCTAATGAGCAGTTCTTC.

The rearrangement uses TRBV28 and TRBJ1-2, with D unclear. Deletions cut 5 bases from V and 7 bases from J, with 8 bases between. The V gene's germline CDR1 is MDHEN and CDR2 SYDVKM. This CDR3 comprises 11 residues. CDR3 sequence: CASSLYRGYTF. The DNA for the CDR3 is TGTGCCAGCAGTCTATATCGTGGCTACACCTTC.

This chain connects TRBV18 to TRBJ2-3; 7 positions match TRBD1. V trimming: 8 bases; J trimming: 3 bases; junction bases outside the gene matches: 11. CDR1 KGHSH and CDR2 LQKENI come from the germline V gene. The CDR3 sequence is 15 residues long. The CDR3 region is CASPPTRGQTDTQYF. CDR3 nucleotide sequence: TGTGCCAGCCCGCCGACCCGGGGACAGACAGATACGCAGTATTTT.